What follows are 7 T cell receptor beta chains derived from one specimen sequenced in a study of T cells in Graves' hyperthyroidism and ophthalmopathy. TCR beta CDR3 sequences were amplified from RNA transcripts. TCR CDR3 regions were first amplified by RT-PCR with HTBI primers. TCRdb reanalysed the multiplex PCR reads using MiXCR and keeps one entry per CDR3 protein. This table has 600,000 to 900,000 distinct CDR3 sequences, approximately 16% appearing once. The sequencing input was blood. The source of these receptors is a man in his late teens or twenties with Graves' hyperthyroidism.

This clonotype was counted at least ten times. The chain uses TRBV13 and TRBJ2-7, with 14 nucleotides matching TRBD2. The CDR3 totals 15 residues. The germline V gene encodes CDR1 PRHDT and CDR2 FYEKMQ (reference sequence). V shed 5 bases, J shed 6 bases, and the junction held 6 bases outside the gene matches. The CDR3 DNA is TGTGCCAGCAGCCCCGGACTAGCGGGAGGTTCCGAGCAGTACTTC. Protein sequence: CASSPGLAGGSEQYF.

V is TRBV6-1 and J is TRBJ1-3; D is undetermined. Germline CDR1 is MNHNS and CDR2 is SASEGT. The CDR3 consists of 14 residues. V dropped 5 bases and J dropped 4 bases, with 12 bases sitting between them. This chain's CDR3 is CASSSGSEGNTIYF. The CDR3 DNA is TGTGCCAGCAGTTCGGGGTCGGAAGGAAACACCATATATTTT.

V gene TRBV6-5 combines with J gene TRBJ1-6; 9 positions agree with TRBD1. The germline gives CDR1 MNHEY, CDR2 SVGAGI. With 6 bases clipped from V and 9 bases from J, the junction kept 9 bases outside the gene matches. This CDR3 comprises 15 residues. The CDR3 nucleotides are TGTGCCAGCAGCTCAAGGGGACAGGGTGGTTCACCCCTCCACTTT. The encoded protein is CASSSRGQGGSPLHF.

This clonotype has only one observation. This chain links TRBV29-1 with TRBJ1-2; 9 positions match TRBD1. The CDR3 is 16 amino acids. Germline CDR1 reads SQVTM; CDR2 reads ANQGSEA. Unmatched junction bases numbered 9, after V lost 0 bases and J lost 4 bases. CDR3 nucleotide sequence: TGCAGCGTTGAAGATCCTGGGACAGGGACCGGCTATGGCTACACCTTC. Protein: CSVEDPGTGTGYGYTF.

This clonotype was counted at least ten times. The gene calls are TRBV29-1 and TRBJ2-4, with 7 bases aligning to TRBD1. The CDR3 has 13 residues. CDR1 is SQVTM and CDR2 is ANQGSEA in the germline V gene. Trimming took 7 bases from V and 9 from J; bases not matched to a gene: 12. Written as DNA, the CDR3 is TGCAGCGGTGGACAGGCGAGAGATGGCATTCAGTACTTC. Protein product: CSGGQARDGIQYF.

V usage is TRBV6-1 and J usage is TRBJ2-1; 10 bases align to TRBD1. The CDR3 spans 15 residues. CDR1 and CDR2 (germline): MNHNS, SASEGT. J gave up 6 bases and V 5 bases, and 7 bases lay outside the gene matches. The CDR3 coding sequence is TGTGCCAGCAGTAGACAGGGGGCGATAAGCAATGAGCAGTTCTTC. This codes for CASSRQGAISNEQFF.

The sample holds many counts of this clonotype. The chain links TRBV11-2 to TRBJ1-2; D unresolved. The CDR3 has 12 residues. Germline CDR1 SGHAT, CDR2 FQNNGV. V was trimmed by 0 bases and J by 6 bases, leaving 5 bases between them. The CDR3 sequence is CASSLEGDGYTF. CDR3 in DNA: TGTGCCAGCAGCTTAGAGGGAGATGGCTACACCTTC. Filled out from reference TRBV11-2 and TRBJ1-2, the complete variable domain reads EAGVAQSPRYKIIEKRQSVAFWCNPISGHATLYWYQQILGQGPKLLIQFQNNGVVDDSQLPKDRFSAERLKGVDSTLKIQPAKLEDSAVYLCASSLEGDGYTFGSGTRLTVV.